A single sample is the source of the 9 T cell receptor beta chains below, sequenced in a study of blood T cells in healthy people across ages. Then a second PCR, running roughly 6 to 12 cycles, was carried out with a sample-barcoded 5' primer and a J-beta primer mix. MiXCR, run by TCRdb on the 5' RACE reads, gives a single entry per CDR3 protein. The data show about 590,000 distinct CDR3 sequences, with about 30% seen just once and 15% to 19% held by the top ten. Sequences were obtained from blood. Source of these receptors: a woman of 80 years or more in good health.

This chain uses TRBV5-4 with TRBJ2-3; 9 bases line up with TRBD2. The V and J ends lost 4 bases and 1 base, in that order; junction bases with no gene match: 13. The V gene's germline CDR1 is SGHNT and CDR2 YYREEE (reference sequence). The CDR3 runs to 18 residues. The CDR3 loop reads CASSPPGSGGYRTDTQYF. The CDR3 DNA follows: TGTGCCAGCAGCCCCCCCGGAAGCGGGGGGTACCGCACAGATACGCAGTATTTT.

This clonotype qualifies as medium-sized (0.01 to 0.1%). The chain links TRBV20-1 to TRBJ2-5; no firm D call. V gave up 0 bases and J gave up 6 bases, with 11 bases separating them. Germline-derived CDR1 and CDR2 are DFQATT and SNEGSKA (reference sequence). The CDR3 totals 13 residues. CDR3 nucleotide sequence: TGCAGTGCTAGAGATGGAGTATTAAAGACCCAGTACTTC. Translating gives CSARDGVLKTQYF.

This chain uses TRBV27 with TRBJ2-7, with D possibly being TRBD1 (5 bases). The ends were cut back, 2 bases at V and 0 bases at J, with 11 bases in the middle. The CDR3 has 15 residues. Germline lookup yields CDR1 MNHEY and CDR2 SMNVEV (reference sequence). The CDR3 region is CASSLRGLSSYEQYF. DNA for the CDR3: TGTGCCAGCAGTTTAAGGGGCTTGAGCTCCTACGAGCAGTACTTC.

This clonotype has at least ten counts. This chain uses TRBV15 with TRBJ2-3; D is unresolved. Trimming removed 4 bases from V and 3 bases from J, with 8 bases in between. There are 13 residues in the CDR3. Germline loops: CDR1 LNHNV, CDR2 YYDKDF (reference sequence). CDR3 nucleotide sequence: TGTGCCACCAGCACACGGCCTACAGATACGCAGTATTTT. Its protein is CATSTRPTDTQYF. The variable domain in full, completed from reference TRBV15 and TRBJ2-3, reads DAMVIQNPRYQVTQFGKPVTLSCSQTLNHNVMYWYQQKSSQAPKLLFHYYDKDFNNEADTPDNFQSRRPNTSFCFLDIRSPGLGDTAMYLCATSTRPTDTQYFGPGTRLTVL.

With regard to this clonotype: One base away lies a much larger clone, so this may be a sequencing read error. The J gene is TRBJ2-4, the V gene TRBV5-1; weak D call: TRBD2 (6 bases). The DNA end is more similar to TRBJ2-5, so the J call may be wrong. The length of the CDR3 is 16 residues. The germline gives CDR1 SGHRS, CDR2 YFSETQ. CDR3 sequence: CASRLLGEVFQETQYF. Written as DNA, the CDR3 is TGCGCCAGCCGCTTGCTAGGGGAGGTCTTTCAAGAGACCCAGTACTTC.

This clonotype was seen a handful of times. This chain uses TRBV20-1 with TRBJ2-7; 8 bases line up with TRBD2. The germline V gene has CDR1 DFQATT and CDR2 SNEGSKA (reference sequence). J lost 2 bases, V lost 6 bases, and 9 bases had no gene match. This CDR3 is built from 14 residues. The DNA for the CDR3 is TGCAGTGCGGCATCGGGGGGGGGGACCTACGAGCAGTACTTC. Translated: CSAASGGGTYEQYF.

This clonotype was counted ten times or more. This sequence joins TRBV7-2 and TRBJ2-7; 7 bases match TRBD1. The germline V gene has CDR1 SGHTA and CDR2 FQGNSA. The CDR3 loop spans 15 amino acids. The V segment lost 6 bases and the J segment 4 bases; nucleotides outside the gene matches: 12. This chain's CDR3 is CASSLALDREYEQYF. CDR3 DNA sequence: TGTGCCAGCAGTCTAGCTCTAGACAGGGAATACGAGCAGTACTTC.

A few counts support this clonotype. The chain couples TRBV27 to TRBJ1-6; the D gene is possibly TRBD1 (5 bases). The CDR3 contains 14 residues. V shed 6 bases and J shed 12 bases, with 18 bases lying between them. Germline values: CDR1 MNHEY, CDR2 SMNVEV (reference sequence). CDR3 coding DNA: TGTGCCAGCAGCTCTCAGAAGGGGCCCCGACCCCTCCACTTT. It specifies CASSSQKGPRPLHF.

In nucleotides, the CDR3 is TGTGCCAGCAGCTATTGGGACACCGGGGAGCTGTTTTTT. Translation: CASSYWDTGELFF. The gene calls are TRBV3-1 and TRBJ2-2; D call uncertain. Germline V gene sequence: CDR1 LGHDT, CDR2 YNNKEL (reference sequence). V was pared by 5 bases and J by 3 bases, with 7 bases between. This CDR3 is built from 13 residues.